The clone carrying this T cell receptor beta chain has only a few counts. What it recognizes is unknown. The template was total RNA from unfractionated whole blood. The library tagged each cDNA molecule with unique molecular identifiers. The authors' processing: Samples contained a median of about 100,000 TCRs, with a range of roughly 23,224 to 700,000. TCRdb reprocessed the 5' RACE reads with MiXCR, giving one entry per CDR3 protein. The V and J calls, along with clone size, are taken from TCRdb and not from the paper's own processing. The sample comprises tens of thousands of distinct CDR3 sequences, roughly 7.7% of which are singletons, and under 3% rests with the top ten. The V gene's germline CDR1 is SGHRS and CDR2 YFSETQ. V lost 2 bases and J 6 bases, leaving 9 bases between the germline ends. The CDR3 totals 12 residues. This entry is derived from a study of human T cells and chemical hapten exposure. Turning to the study itself: Per-sample variation in TCR yield stemmed mainly from small pooled library volume differences.

Study conclusions and caveats: After DPC sensitization, TCRs above 1 in 1000 frequency showed no change.

The TCR originated in a male donor in good health. V usage is TRBV5-1 and J usage is TRBJ2-7; tentative D call: TRBD2 (5 bases). CDR3 coding DNA: TGCGCCAGCAGCTTTTCGGGGAGCGAGCAGTACTTC. Protein: CASSFSGSEQYF.